The rows below give T cell receptor beta chains drawn from one sample of a study of blood T cell repertoires in COVID-19. Assay used: immunoSEQ multiplex PCR; TCRdb lists only in-frame clones, some missing. The sample has some 80,000 clones; approximately 85% are singletons. The sample consisted of peripheral blood. The receptors shown here come from a man aged 55 to 70 with COVID-19, enrolled during active disease. Each CDR3 is given with its conserved first and last residue. D genes are given only for firm matches. Size tells how often a clone was seen (once, few, many) or the class of an expanded clone, and some rows leave it out.

d_call: NA; clone_size: NA; v_call: TRBV25-1; j_call: TRBJ1-1; cdr3_nt: TGTGCCAGCAGTGAAGAGGCCAGGAGGAGAGCTTTCTTT; cdr3_aa: CASSEEARRRAFF
d_call: NA; clone_size: NA; v_call: TRBV5-4; j_call: TRBJ2-7; cdr3_nt: TGTGCCAGCAGCAAACAACAGGGTAGCCACGAGCAGTACTTC; cdr3_aa: CASSKQQGSHEQYF
d_call: NA; clone_size: once; v_call: TRBV25-1; j_call: TRBJ2-3; cdr3_nt: TGTGCCAGCAGTTTCCAGGGCTCAGATACGCAGTATTTT; cdr3_aa: CASSFQGSDTQYF
d_call: TRBD1; clone_size: NA; v_call: TRBV10-2; j_call: TRBJ1-1; cdr3_nt: TGCGCCAGCAGTGGCGACAGGGCAACTGAAGCTTTCTTT; cdr3_aa: CASSGDRATEAFF
d_call: NA; clone_size: NA; v_call: TRBV19; j_call: TRBJ2-7; cdr3_nt: TGTGCCAGTAGTATCGGCCAGGGGATTTACGAGCAGTACTTC; cdr3_aa: CASSIGQGIYEQYF
d_call: NA; clone_size: few; v_call: TRBV21-1; j_call: TRBJ1-5; cdr3_nt: TGTGCCAGCATCGAAAACGGGATAGGCAATCAGCCCCAGCATTTT; cdr3_aa: CASIENGIGNQPQHF
d_call: TRBD1; clone_size: NA; v_call: TRBV5-1; j_call: TRBJ2-5; cdr3_nt: TGCGCCAGCAGCTTGGTATTCGCGACAGGGGGCCACCAAGAGACCCAGTACTTC; cdr3_aa: CASSLVFATGGHQETQYF
d_call: NA; clone_size: NA; v_call: TRBV15; j_call: TRBJ1-1; cdr3_nt: TGTGCCACGACAGGATTTAACGGTATAGCTTTCTTT; cdr3_aa: CATTGFNGIAFF
d_call: TRBD1; clone_size: NA; v_call: TRBV7-2; j_call: TRBJ2-7; cdr3_nt: TGTGCCAGCAGCTACCAACCGACAGGGGTCAACGAGCAGTACTTC; cdr3_aa: CASSYQPTGVNEQYF
d_call: NA; clone_size: NA; v_call: TRBV5-1; j_call: TRBJ2-5; cdr3_nt: TGCGCCAGCAGCTTGCTCAGGGCCCAAGAGACCCAGTACTTC; cdr3_aa: CASSLLRAQETQYF
d_call: TRBD1; clone_size: NA; v_call: TRBV6-6; j_call: TRBJ1-1; cdr3_nt: TGTGCCAGCACCTACAGGGGGCGCGTCACTGAAGCTTTCTTT; cdr3_aa: CASTYRGRVTEAFF
d_call: NA; clone_size: NA; v_call: TRBV11-2; j_call: TRBJ2-5; cdr3_nt: TGTGCCAGCAGCGTGGGCCAGGAGACCCAGTACTTC; cdr3_aa: CASSVGQETQYF
d_call: TRBD1; clone_size: NA; v_call: TRBV7-3; j_call: TRBJ1-2; cdr3_nt: TGTGCCAGCAGCCCCAGACAGGGGGCTAACTATGGCTACACCTTC; cdr3_aa: CASSPRQGANYGYTF
d_call: NA; clone_size: NA; v_call: TRBV6-2/TRBV6-3; j_call: TRBJ2-7; cdr3_nt: TGTGCCAGCAGCGTCAGGGGATACGAGCAGTACTTC; cdr3_aa: CASSVRGYEQYF
d_call: NA; clone_size: NA; v_call: TRBV7-3; j_call: TRBJ2-5; cdr3_nt: TGTGCCAGCAGCCTCGTGGGGCGGCAGGGGGGAGGAGAGACCCAGTACTTC; cdr3_aa: CASSLVGRQGGGETQYF
d_call: TRBD2; clone_size: NA; v_call: TRBV10-2; j_call: TRBJ2-5; cdr3_nt: TGCGCCAGCAGTAGTTCCGGGACTAGCGGTCAAGAGACCCAGTACTTC; cdr3_aa: CASSSSGTSGQETQYF
d_call: NA; clone_size: NA; v_call: TRBV28; j_call: TRBJ2-1; cdr3_nt: TGTGCCAGCAGGGAGAGCTCCTACAATGAGCAGTTCTTC; cdr3_aa: CASRESSYNEQFF
d_call: NA; clone_size: NA; v_call: TRBV5-4; j_call: TRBJ1-2; cdr3_nt: TGTGCCAGCAGCCTGGCAGGGGTAAGGAGCTATGGCTACACCTTC; cdr3_aa: CASSLAGVRSYGYTF
d_call: NA; clone_size: NA; v_call: TRBV27; j_call: TRBJ1-4; cdr3_nt: TGTGCCAGCAGTTCAGACAGGTCCACCATCAATGAAAAACTGTTTTTT; cdr3_aa: CASSSDRSTINEKLFF
d_call: NA; clone_size: few; v_call: TRBV4-1; j_call: TRBJ2-7; cdr3_nt: TGCGCCAGCAGCCAATCAGGGACAAGGACCTACGAGCAGTACTTC; cdr3_aa: CASSQSGTRTYEQYF
d_call: NA; clone_size: few; v_call: TRBV7-2; j_call: TRBJ2-3; cdr3_nt: TGTGCCAGCAGCCCGACACAGCGGTCTAGCACAGATACGCAGTATTTT; cdr3_aa: CASSPTQRSSTDTQYF
d_call: NA; clone_size: once; v_call: TRBV11-1; j_call: TRBJ1-1; cdr3_nt: TGTGCCAGCAGTCCCCGGAGGGGCACTGAAGCTTTCTTT; cdr3_aa: CASSPRRGTEAFF
d_call: NA; clone_size: NA; v_call: TRBV28; j_call: TRBJ2-3; cdr3_nt: TGTGCCAGCAGTTTACCAGGGATGGGAGATACGCAGTATTTT; cdr3_aa: CASSLPGMGDTQYF
d_call: TRBD2; clone_size: NA; v_call: TRBV7-9; j_call: TRBJ2-1; cdr3_nt: TGTGCCAGCAGCCCGATTGGGCTAGCGGGGAATGAGCAGTTCTTC; cdr3_aa: CASSPIGLAGNEQFF
d_call: NA; clone_size: NA; v_call: TRBV5-5; j_call: TRBJ2-7; cdr3_nt: TGTGCCAGCAGCTTGCAGGGGCCATACGAGCAGTACTTC; cdr3_aa: CASSLQGPYEQYF
d_call: TRBD1; clone_size: NA; v_call: TRBV6-5; j_call: TRBJ2-1; cdr3_nt: TGTGCCAGCAGACCCGGGACAGGGATTAATGAGCAGTTCTTC; cdr3_aa: CASRPGTGINEQFF
d_call: TRBD1; clone_size: NA; v_call: TRBV6-5; j_call: TRBJ1-4; cdr3_nt: TGTGCCAGCAGTTCGGGACAGGGCCTAGAAAAACTGTTTTTT; cdr3_aa: CASSSGQGLEKLFF
d_call: NA; clone_size: NA; v_call: TRBV18; j_call: TRBJ1-5; cdr3_nt: TGTGCCAGCTCACCCCGCGGAGAAGCAGGGTCCAATCAGCCCCAGCATTTT; cdr3_aa: CASSPRGEAGSNQPQHF
d_call: NA; clone_size: NA; v_call: TRBV29-1; j_call: TRBJ2-2; cdr3_nt: TGCAGCGCGGTTGGGCCCCTGAACACCGGGGAGCTGTTTTTT; cdr3_aa: CSAVGPLNTGELFF
d_call: NA; clone_size: NA; v_call: TRBV7-3; j_call: TRBJ2-1; cdr3_nt: TGTGCCAGCAGCTCCCCCAGGGGTTCCTACAATGAGCAGTTCTTC; cdr3_aa: CASSSPRGSYNEQFF
d_call: TRBD1; clone_size: NA; v_call: TRBV5-1; j_call: TRBJ1-1; cdr3_nt: TGCGCCAGCAGCTGGGCCAGGGACAGGGTAACGGCTGAAGCTTTCTTT; cdr3_aa: CASSWARDRVTAEAFF
d_call: NA; clone_size: NA; v_call: TRBV5-1; j_call: TRBJ1-1; cdr3_nt: TGCGCCAGCAGCTTAGGACAGACACACCAGACTGAAGCTTTCTTT; cdr3_aa: CASSLGQTHQTEAFF
d_call: NA; clone_size: NA; v_call: TRBV11-2; j_call: TRBJ1-4; cdr3_nt: TGTGCCAGCAGCTTAGCATGGGGAGGGCCTTATAATGAAAAACTGTTTTTT; cdr3_aa: CASSLAWGGPYNEKLFF
d_call: TRBD1; clone_size: NA; v_call: TRBV5-1; j_call: TRBJ2-3; cdr3_nt: TGCGCCAGCAGCTTGGCCGGGTTAACAGGGGGTAGTAGAGCGGATACGCAGTATTTT; cdr3_aa: CASSLAGLTGGSRADTQYF
d_call: NA; clone_size: NA; v_call: TRBV5-5; j_call: TRBJ1-5; cdr3_nt: TGTGCCAGCAGCTTGGCGGGGTGGGAGAATCAGCCCCAGCATTTT; cdr3_aa: CASSLAGWENQPQHF
d_call: NA; clone_size: few; v_call: TRBV7-3; j_call: TRBJ2-1; cdr3_nt: TGTGCCAGCAGCTCTTACAAGCTAGAGGGTGAGCAGTTCTTC; cdr3_aa: CASSSYKLEGEQFF
d_call: TRBD1; clone_size: NA; v_call: TRBV10-2; j_call: TRBJ1-4; cdr3_nt: TGCGCCAGCAGTCACCCAGGGGGAAAGGGTGAAAAACTGTTTTTT; cdr3_aa: CASSHPGGKGEKLFF
d_call: TRBD2; clone_size: NA; v_call: TRBV11-2; j_call: TRBJ2-1; cdr3_nt: TGTGCCAGCAGCCTACCCGGGACTAGCGGCATCAATGAGCAGTTCTTC; cdr3_aa: CASSLPGTSGINEQFF
d_call: TRBD1; clone_size: NA; v_call: TRBV30; j_call: TRBJ1-2; cdr3_nt: TGTGCCTGGAGAAAGGACAGGATTAACTATGGCTACACCTTC; cdr3_aa: CAWRKDRINYGYTF
d_call: NA; clone_size: NA; v_call: TRBV7-9; j_call: TRBJ1-1; cdr3_nt: TGTGCCAGCAGCTCTTACACTGAAGCTTTCTTT; cdr3_aa: CASSSYTEAFF
d_call: TRBD1; clone_size: once; v_call: TRBV11-2; j_call: TRBJ1-5; cdr3_nt: TGTGCCAGCAGTTCTAATACAGGGGGCAATCAGCCCCAGCATTTT; cdr3_aa: CASSSNTGGNQPQHF
d_call: NA; clone_size: NA; v_call: TRBV4-2; j_call: TRBJ1-3; cdr3_nt: TGTGCCAGCGGCGAACAGAGTCTTTCCTCTGGAAACACCATATATTTT; cdr3_aa: CASGEQSLSSGNTIYF
d_call: TRBD2; clone_size: NA; v_call: TRBV6-1; j_call: TRBJ2-1; cdr3_nt: TGTGCCAGCAGTGAATTATTTGCGGGAGTCTACAATGAGCAGTTCTTC; cdr3_aa: CASSELFAGVYNEQFF
d_call: NA; clone_size: NA; v_call: TRBV28; j_call: TRBJ2-4; cdr3_nt: TGTGCCAGCATCCCCAGAGCCAAAAACATTCAGTACTTC; cdr3_aa: CASIPRAKNIQYF
d_call: TRBD2; clone_size: NA; v_call: TRBV6-5; j_call: TRBJ2-5; cdr3_nt: TGTGCCAGCAGTCTTAGCGGGAGGTTACAAGAGACCCAGTACTTC; cdr3_aa: CASSLSGRLQETQYF
d_call: NA; clone_size: NA; v_call: TRBV28; j_call: TRBJ1-5; cdr3_nt: TGTGCCAGCAGTTCACGACACACGAGCTTCAATCAGCCCCAGCATTTT; cdr3_aa: CASSSRHTSFNQPQHF
d_call: TRBD2; clone_size: NA; v_call: TRBV25-1; j_call: TRBJ2-1; cdr3_nt: TGTGCCAGCAGTTCAAACTGGGCTAGCGGGAGCTCCTACAATGAGCAGTTCTTC; cdr3_aa: CASSSNWASGSSYNEQFF
d_call: NA; clone_size: NA; v_call: TRBV6-5; j_call: TRBJ2-5; cdr3_nt: TGTGCCAGCAGGGGCGGGGGCACAGAGACCCAGTACTTC; cdr3_aa: CASRGGGTETQYF
d_call: TRBD1; clone_size: NA; v_call: TRBV7-3; j_call: TRBJ1-2; cdr3_nt: TGTGCCAGCAGCCCGGGACAGTACGTGGATGGCTACACCTTC; cdr3_aa: CASSPGQYVDGYTF
d_call: TRBD2; clone_size: NA; v_call: TRBV9; j_call: TRBJ2-7; cdr3_nt: TGTGCCAGCAGCGTAGGTGGGACTAGCGGGCTCTACGAGCAGTACTTC; cdr3_aa: CASSVGGTSGLYEQYF
d_call: NA; clone_size: NA; v_call: TRBV7-3; j_call: TRBJ2-1; cdr3_nt: TGTGCCAGCAGCTTAGGGGGGAGCCTAGCCTACAATGAGCAGTTCTTC; cdr3_aa: CASSLGGSLAYNEQFF